This T cell receptor (beta chain) is drawn from a study of shared clonotypes between healthy human individuals. Study-wide results and limits: Sharing across four donors was highest in naive CD4 (about 5%) and lowest in memory CD8 (0.4%). Investigators expected sequencing depth to affect clonotype sharing among donors. Non-shared clonotypes displayed generation probabilities falling below those of clonotypes present in all four donors.

The authors distributed each subset's genomic DNA evenly over several immunoSEQ plates. TCRdb's table, derived via immunoSEQ multiplex PCR, lists solely in-frame clones and lacks some. This repertoire shows around 1,000,000 clones, about 80% found once; its top ten account for almost 0.9%. Trimming removed 1 base from V and 6 bases from J, with 13 bases in between. The CDR3 length is 14 residues. The germline CDR1 and CDR2 sequences are SGHNT and YENEEA. Details on this clone: The antigen remains undetermined.

The J gene is TRBJ2-7, the V gene TRBV11-3; D possibly corresponds to TRBD1 (5 bases). This TCR derives from a man between 18 and 35 years old in good health. Some clones in this sample may be carry-over from other donors' samples. Sequencing was carried out using memory CD4+ T cells from PBMCs. As for subset: CD45RA-negative fraction. The CDR3 sequence is CASSLGGASGEQYF. The CDR3 DNA is TGTGCCAGCAGCTTAGGGGGCGCGTCCGGCGAGCAGTACTTC.